This T cell receptor beta chain came from a study of regulatory T cells in long-lasting Graves disease. The time point denotes: newly diagnosed GD, antithyroid drugs for less than 3 months. PBMCs provided the RNA from which the TCR library was made. Combining iRepertoire HTBI primers with Arm-PCR of CDR3 regions, the authors built TCR beta libraries. Authors' data handling: The study identified about 60 TRBV and about 14 TRBJ segments across samples. TCRdb re-analysed the multiplex PCR reads in MiXCR, keeping a single row per CDR3 protein. TCRdb's processing, not the authors', yielded these V and J calls. This sample has about 620,000 distinct CDR3 sequences, with approximately 15% found just once. These same data were also listed under a study on T cells in Graves' hyperthyroidism and ophthalmopathy. That work contributes: Newly diagnosed hyperthyroidism, duration under 2 months, in patients aged 18 to 65. TCR CDR3 underwent first-round RT-PCR with the HTBI primer set.

The sequence was collected from a woman aged 30 to 39 with Graves disease. Specimen: peripheral blood mononuclear cells (PBMCs), collected at new diagnosis, from a patient treated with antithyroid drugs.

CDR3 nucleotide sequence: TGTGCCAGCAGCGTAGAGAGTCTAGGGTACAATGAGCAGTTCTTC. It encodes CASSVESLGYNEQFF. V is TRBV9 and J is TRBJ2-1; no clear D gene. Trimming took 0 bases from V and 4 from J, leaving 11 bases between them. The CDR3 has 15 amino acids. Per germline, CDR1 SGDLS and CDR2 YYNGEE.